This T cell receptor (beta chain) stems from a study of shared clonotypes between healthy human individuals. CDR1 SGHRS and CDR2 YFSETQ come from the germline V gene. Trimming removed 0 bases from V and 8 bases from J, with 12 bases in between. This CDR3 is 14 amino acids long. Clones were read by immunoSEQ multiplex PCR, and TCRdb kept only the in-frame ones, dropping some. The table shows around 1.5 million clones, with 95% to 99% occurring only once. The source material was naive CD4+ T cells sorted from blood. The subset: CD45RA+ positively selected. V gene TRBV5-1 combines with J gene TRBJ2-1; D remains unclear. The origin of this receptor is a man younger than 40 in good health. In DNA, the CDR3 is TGCGCCAGCAGCTTGGCGTCAGTCGTCGATGAGCAGTTCTTC. Translated, it gives CASSLASVVDEQFF. Complete variable domain (other parts from reference TRBV5-1 and TRBJ2-1): KAGVTQTPRYLIKTRGQQVTLSCSPISGHRSVSWYQQTPGQGLQFLFEYFSETQRNKGNFPGRFSGRQFSNSRSEMNVSTLELGDSALYLCASSLASVVDEQFFGPGTRLTVL.